These T cell receptor beta chains were read from a single sample in a study of T-cell reconstitution after alpha-beta-depleted transplantation in children. TCRdb re-called the PCR reads through MiXCR, storing one row per CDR3 protein. The sample has approximately 270,000 distinct CDR3 sequences, 9.9% seen once; the top ten hold roughly a tenth. The sequencing used PBMCs from the stem cell graft donor, collected from the stem cell graft. The source is a human donor who donated a stem cell graft to a child with SCID. Each CDR3 is given with its conserved first and last residue. Each record gives: clone size, V gene, D gene, J gene, CDR3 DNA, CDR3 protein. The D gene is left open where the match is weak. Clone size is not always given. Where it is, it says once, few, many or a class for expanded clones.

NA	TRBV5-5	TRBD1	TRBJ2-1	TGTGCCAGCAGCTTGGTGGGACAGGGGAAGAGGTACGATGAGCAGTTCTTC	CASSLVGQGKRYDEQFF
many	TRBV4-1	NA	TRBJ1-1	TGCGCCAGCAGCCAAGGAGGCCGGGCTGAAGCTTTCTTT	CASSQGGRAEAFF
NA	TRBV10-1	NA	TRBJ2-7	TGCGCCAGCAGCAAGCCGGATTTGCCCGGGGGCAACTCCTACGAGCAGTACTTC	CASSKPDLPGGNSYEQYF
few	TRBV5-1	NA	TRBJ2-3	TGCGCCAGCAGCCCCACCCTCGGCACAGATACGCAGTATTTT	CASSPTLGTDTQYF
few	TRBV7-6	TRBD2	TRBJ2-1	TGTGCCAGCAGCTTAGGGCTAGCGGGTACCAATGAGCAGTTCTTC	CASSLGLAGTNEQFF
few	TRBV7-9	NA	TRBJ1-1	TGTGCCATCGGTGTGGGAGGAATTGGAGACACTGAAGCTTTCTTT	CAIGVGGIGDTEAFF
few	TRBV7-2	NA	TRBJ2-7	TGTGCCAGCAGCCCAGGGGAGTTTCCCTACGAGCAGTACTTC	CASSPGEFPYEQYF
NA	TRBV20-1	NA	TRBJ2-7	TGCAGTGCTAGAGACAACAGGGGGGGATACGAGCAGTACTTC	CSARDNRGGYEQYF
NA	TRBV29-1	NA	TRBJ1-1	TGCAGCGTTTGGGTTCCGAACACTGAAGCTTTCTTT	CSVWVPNTEAFF
NA	TRBV20-1	NA	TRBJ2-5	TGCAGTGCCCCCCCGGGGCCGCTGGGAGAGACCCAGTACTTC	CSAPPGPLGETQYF
many	TRBV3-1	NA	TRBJ2-5	TGTGCCAGCAGCCAAGAAGGAGTTATAGAGACCCAGTACTTC	CASSQEGVIETQYF
few	TRBV4-1	TRBD1	TRBJ2-7	TGCGCCAGCAGCCCAATACCGGGACAGGTGGGGAAGGAGCAGTACTTC	CASSPIPGQVGKEQYF
NA	TRBV20-1	NA	TRBJ1-4	TGCAGTGCTGGGGACAAGCTGGGGCCTTTTGCAACTAATGAAAAACTGTTTTTT	CSAGDKLGPFATNEKLFF
many	TRBV29-1	TRBD1	TRBJ1-2	TGCAGCGTTGAAGAAGAAGGGACAGCCTGGATGGCCTATGGCTACACCTTC	CSVEEEGTAWMAYGYTF
NA	TRBV18	TRBD2	TRBJ2-1	TGTGCCAGCTCACCAATGAGCGGGGGAGCTCACAATGAGCAGTTCTTC	CASSPMSGGAHNEQFF
NA	TRBV5-1	NA	TRBJ2-7	TGCGCCAGCAGCTTGGGGTCAGGACAGTCCTACGAGCAGTACTTC	CASSLGSGQSYEQYF
few	TRBV20-1	NA	TRBJ2-1	TGCAGTGCTAGTTTTCTCCAGGAGCAGTTCTTC	CSASFLQEQFF
NA	TRBV3-1	NA	TRBJ1-5	TGTGCCAGCAGCCAAGGTCTTGGGCCTAATCAGCCCCAGCATTTT	CASSQGLGPNQPQHF
many	TRBV5-1	NA	TRBJ2-6	TGCGCCAGCAGCTTCGACTCTGGGGCCAACGTCCTGACTTTC	CASSFDSGANVLTF
many	TRBV2	TRBD1	TRBJ2-4	TGTGCCAGCAGTGAGACAGGGGGGTTGGAAAACATTCAGTACTTC	CASSETGGLENIQYF
few	TRBV15	TRBD1	TRBJ2-1	TGTGCCACCTCTCATCCGGGACAGGGTCCAAATGAGCAGTTCTTC	CATSHPGQGPNEQFF
few	TRBV6-5	NA	TRBJ1-6	TGTGCCAGCAGTTACCTCCCGGACAGTATGGGTAATTCACCCCTCCACTTT	CASSYLPDSMGNSPLHF
few	TRBV20-1	TRBD2	TRBJ2-7	TGCAGTGCTAGCCCCGGACTAGCGGGGACAATCTACGAGCAGTACTTC	CSASPGLAGTIYEQYF
many	TRBV9	TRBD1	TRBJ2-7	TGTGCCAGCAGCGATCGGGACAGGGGGGCCGAGCAGTACTTC	CASSDRDRGAEQYF
NA	TRBV5-1	TRBD2	TRBJ2-1	TGCGCCAGCAGCCCGGGACTAGCGGGGGGGCCTGTTGAGCAGTTCTTC	CASSPGLAGGPVEQFF
NA	TRBV15	NA	TRBJ1-2	TGTGCCACCAGCACGGGGGTTGACTATGGCTACACCTTC	CATSTGVDYGYTF
few	TRBV11-2	NA	TRBJ2-7	TGTGCCAGCAGCTTAGTGGACACCCCCCTCTACGAGCAGTACTTC	CASSLVDTPLYEQYF
many	TRBV9	NA	TRBJ2-2	TGTGCCAGCAGGCAGGGGAACACCGGGGAGCTGTTTTTT	CASRQGNTGELFF
many	TRBV12-5	NA	TRBJ2-3	TGTGCTAGTGGTTTAGTAGATACGCAGTATTTT	CASGLVDTQYF
NA	TRBV6-5	NA	TRBJ1-4	TGTGCCAGCAGTTACACCCGTCCAACCCAAGGGGGTGAAAAACTGTTTTTT	CASSYTRPTQGGEKLFF
NA	TRBV18	TRBD1	TRBJ1-2	TGTGCCAGCTCACCAAAGACAGGGGAAGGCTACACCTTC	CASSPKTGEGYTF
few	TRBV5-1	NA	TRBJ2-7	TGCGCCAGCAGCTTATCACCCCAGACAGTCTACGAGCAGTACTTC	CASSLSPQTVYEQYF
many	TRBV7-9	TRBD1	TRBJ1-1	TGTGCCAGCAGCTGGCGACAGGGGGGCGCTGCTTTCTTT	CASSWRQGGAAFF
NA	TRBV5-1	NA	TRBJ2-1	TGCGCCAGCAGCTTCGGGGCTTATGAGCAGTTCTTC	CASSFGAYEQFF
NA	TRBV24-1	NA	TRBJ2-1	TGTGCCACCAGTGATGGGGCTAACAATGAGCAGTTCTTC	CATSDGANNEQFF
few	TRBV6-4	NA	TRBJ2-5	TGTGCCTCTGCGCCCCGTTCGGGTCCCCAAGAGACCCAGTACTTC	CASAPRSGPQETQYF
NA	TRBV12-3/TRBV12-4	TRBD1	TRBJ2-7	TGTGCCAGCAGTTTATTAGGGACAGGACCCTACGAGCAGTACTTC	CASSLLGTGPYEQYF
few	TRBV25-1	NA	TRBJ1-1	TGTGCCAGCACTGGCGTGAACACTGAAGCTTTCTTT	CASTGVNTEAFF
many	TRBV29-1	NA	TRBJ2-6	TGCAGCGTTATTGGCTCTGGGGCCAACGTCCTGACTTTC	CSVIGSGANVLTF
NA	TRBV29-1	NA	TRBJ2-1	TGCAGCGTTCAGCCATGGAGCTCCTACAATGAGCAGTTCTTC	CSVQPWSSYNEQFF
NA	TRBV20-1	NA	TRBJ2-4	TGCAGTGCTAGAGATCTTCTAGCCAAAAACATTCAGTACTTC	CSARDLLAKNIQYF
NA	TRBV29-1	NA	TRBJ1-1	TGCAGCGGTGGGGACTTTCCATACACTGAAGCTTTCTTT	CSGGDFPYTEAFF
few	TRBV9	NA	TRBJ1-4	TGTGCCAGCAGCGTAGGGCAGGCTACTGGAGAAAAACTGTTTTTT	CASSVGQATGEKLFF
NA	TRBV5-1	NA	TRBJ2-7	TGCGCCAGCAGCTTGCCAGGGGTGGGAAGACCCTACGAGCAGTACTTC	CASSLPGVGRPYEQYF
many	TRBV20-1	NA	TRBJ2-3	TGCAGTGCTAGTATGACTGCGGTAGGCGATACGCAGTATTTT	CSASMTAVGDTQYF
many	TRBV9	NA	TRBJ2-1	TGTGCCAGCAGCTCATTGCGAGGGAACTCCTACAATGAGCAGTTCTTC	CASSSLRGNSYNEQFF
many	TRBV6-2/TRBV6-3	TRBD1	TRBJ2-7	TGTGCCAGCAGTGGACAGGGCCCCTACGAGCAGTACTTC	CASSGQGPYEQYF
many	TRBV3-1	TRBD1	TRBJ2-3	TGTGCCAGCAGCCAAGAAGAACAGGGGTTTTTAGCAGATACGCAGTATTTT	CASSQEEQGFLADTQYF
many	TRBV27	NA	TRBJ1-6	TGTGCCAGCAGTTCCAGAGAGAATTCACCCCTCCACTTT	CASSSRENSPLHF
NA	TRBV9	NA	TRBJ2-2	TGTGCCAGCAGCGTAACAGACAGTCAGAGAGGGGAGCTGTTTTTT	CASSVTDSQRGELFF
many	TRBV3-1	NA	TRBJ1-1	TGTGCCAGCAGCCAAGATGGGGTTGCGGCTGAAGCTTTCTTT	CASSQDGVAAEAFF
many	TRBV12-3/TRBV12-4	NA	TRBJ2-7	TGTGCCAGCAGTTTACACGCTTCCTACGAGCAGTACTTC	CASSLHASYEQYF